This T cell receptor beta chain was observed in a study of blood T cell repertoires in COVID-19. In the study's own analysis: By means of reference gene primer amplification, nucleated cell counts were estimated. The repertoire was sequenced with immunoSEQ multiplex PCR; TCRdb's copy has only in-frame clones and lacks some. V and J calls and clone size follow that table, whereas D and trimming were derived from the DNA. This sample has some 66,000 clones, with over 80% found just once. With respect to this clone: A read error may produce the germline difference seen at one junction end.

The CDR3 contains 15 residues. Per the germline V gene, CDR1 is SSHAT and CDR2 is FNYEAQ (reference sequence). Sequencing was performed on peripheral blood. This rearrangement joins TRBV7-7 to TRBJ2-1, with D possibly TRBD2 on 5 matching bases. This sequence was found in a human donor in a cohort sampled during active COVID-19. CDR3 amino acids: CASSLAAGVRNEQFF. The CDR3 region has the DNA TGTGCTAGCAGCTTAGCCGCCGGGGTTAGAAATGAGCAGTTCTTC.